This TCR beta chain was found in a study of OX40 agonist ivuxolimab in advanced cancers. Libraries were prepared by immunoSEQ multiplex PCR; TCRdb keeps only in-frame clonotypes and omits some of them. The sample has under 20,000 clones; roughly two thirds are singletons. Patients with a history of autoimmune disease or on systemic immunosuppression were excluded. This CDR3 comprises 14 residues. Trimming pared 7 bases from V and 0 bases from J, leaving 10 bases between. Germline V lookup: CDR1 SGHNT, CDR2 YENEEA. The starting material was CD4+ or CD8+ T cells sorted from blood, obtained in a trial of the OX40 agonist ivuxolimab. This receptor was obtained from an adult with an advanced solid tumor such as melanoma, head and neck, liver or kidney cancer. V gene TRBV11-3 combines with J gene TRBJ1-3, with D perhaps TRBD1 (6 bases). The CDR3 region has the DNA TGTGCCAGCACCGTCAGGGGCTCTGGAAACACCATATATTTT. Its protein product is CASTVRGSGNTIYF.